This T cell receptor (beta chain) originates from a study of CD8 T cells in ankylosing spondylitis. General study findings and limits: There was reportedly significant enrichment of clones that were disease-linked in matched ankylosing spondylitis synovial fluid.

CDR1 and CDR2 (germline): SEHNR, FQNEAQ (reference sequence). Trimming shortened V by 1 base and J by 6 bases, and 7 bases separated the two germline ends. CDR3 length: 12 residues. TCRdb analysed the 5' RACE reads with MiXCR anew, one entry per CDR3 protein. The repertoire holds roughly 180,000 distinct CDR3 sequences, with roughly 13% as singletons. In the case of this clonotype: Its target is unknown.

The receptor was derived from a male donor with ankylosing spondylitis or in good health (not recorded which). The chain links TRBV7-9 to TRBJ2-7, with no clear D. Sequencing was carried out using blood, either unsorted or a sorted T cell fraction (not recorded which). The CDR3 region is CASSLGNREQYF. The DNA of the CDR3 is TGTGCCAGCAGCTTAGGAAATCGCGAGCAGTACTTC.